These T cell receptor beta chains were read from a single sample in a study of shared clonotypes between healthy human individuals. The data were produced by immunoSEQ multiplex PCR, yet TCRdb's version contains in-frame clones alone and is incomplete. Of 950,000 to 1,300,000 clones listed, more than 65% are singletons. Specimen: memory CD4+ T cells sorted from blood. The receptors here all came from a man younger than 30 in good health. CDR3s include the opening cysteine and the closing phenylalanine or tryptophan. The order of the fields is clone size, V gene, CDR3 length, D gene, J gene, CDR3 protein, CDR3 DNA. A D gene is named only where the DNA matches it firmly. The size field is filled for only some rows; it gives once, few, many or a size class.

abundance: few; v_gene: TRBV10-3; len: 13; d_gene: .; j_gene: TRBJ1-1; CDR3aa: CAISESITAEAFF; CDR3nt: TGTGCCATCAGTGAGTCTATAACAGCTGAAGCTTTCTTT
abundance: .; v_gene: TRBV25-1; len: 17; d_gene: .; j_gene: TRBJ1-3; CDR3aa: CASSTFKGDLSGNTIYF; CDR3nt: TGTGCCAGCAGTACATTTAAGGGGGATCTTTCTGGAAACACCATATATTTT
abundance: .; v_gene: TRBV18; len: 15; d_gene: .; j_gene: TRBJ1-5; CDR3aa: CASSARDDKNQPQHF; CDR3nt: TGTGCCAGCTCAGCCCGGGACGACAAGAATCAGCCCCAGCATTTT
abundance: .; v_gene: TRBV9; len: 14; d_gene: TRBD1; j_gene: TRBJ1-5; CDR3aa: CASSVGQGGQPQHF; CDR3nt: TGTGCCAGCAGCGTGGGACAGGGGGGTCAGCCCCAGCATTTT
abundance: once; v_gene: TRBV6-5; len: 15; d_gene: .; j_gene: TRBJ2-7; CDR3aa: CASGPQGASSYEQYF; CDR3nt: TGTGCCAGCGGCCCCCAGGGAGCGAGCTCCTACGAGCAGTACTTC
abundance: .; v_gene: TRBV19; len: 16; d_gene: TRBD1; j_gene: TRBJ1-5; CDR3aa: CASSTEGQGSGQPQHF; CDR3nt: TGTGCCAGTAGTACAGAGGGACAGGGGAGCGGTCAGCCCCAGCATTTT
abundance: .; v_gene: TRBV12-5; len: 13; d_gene: TRBD1; j_gene: TRBJ2-5; CDR3aa: CASGGDSQETQYF; CDR3nt: TGTGCTAGTGGAGGGGACAGTCAAGAGACCCAGTACTTC
abundance: .; v_gene: TRBV6-6; len: 12; d_gene: .; j_gene: TRBJ2-3; CDR3aa: CASSRVADTQYF; CDR3nt: TGTGCCAGCAGTCGGGTGGCGGATACGCAGTATTTT
abundance: .; v_gene: TRBV6-1; len: 14; d_gene: .; j_gene: TRBJ2-5; CDR3aa: CASSDKALRGTQYF; CDR3nt: TGTGCCAGCAGTGACAAAGCGCTTCGGGGGACCCAGTACTTC
abundance: .; v_gene: TRBV30; len: 12; d_gene: .; j_gene: TRBJ2-5; CDR3aa: CAWDRDRVAQYF; CDR3nt: TGTGCCTGGGACAGAGATAGAGTCGCCCAGTACTTC
abundance: many; v_gene: TRBV6-5; len: 13; d_gene: .; j_gene: TRBJ1-5; CDR3aa: CASSSSNHQPQHF; CDR3nt: TGTGCCAGCAGTTCGTCAAATCATCAGCCCCAGCATTTT
abundance: .; v_gene: TRBV9; len: 17; d_gene: TRBD2; j_gene: TRBJ2-5; CDR3aa: CASSVASGRVPQETQYF; CDR3nt: TGTGCCAGCAGCGTAGCTAGCGGGAGGGTCCCCCAAGAGACCCAGTACTTC
abundance: .; v_gene: TRBV2; len: 11; d_gene: .; j_gene: TRBJ1-1; CDR3aa: CASKTDTEAFF; CDR3nt: TGTGCCAGCAAAACAGACACTGAAGCTTTCTTT
abundance: few; v_gene: TRBV14; len: 16; d_gene: TRBD2; j_gene: TRBJ2-1; CDR3aa: CASSRAGLAGYNEQFF; CDR3nt: TGTGCCAGCAGCCGGGCGGGACTAGCGGGCTACAATGAGCAGTTCTTC
abundance: .; v_gene: TRBV4-3; len: 20; d_gene: TRBD2; j_gene: TRBJ2-5; CDR3aa: CASSQDSLGLAGRGQETQYF; CDR3nt: TGCGCCAGCAGCCAAGACTCCTTGGGACTAGCGGGAAGGGGTCAAGAGACCCAGTACTTC
abundance: once; v_gene: TRBV5-1; len: 12; d_gene: TRBD1; j_gene: TRBJ2-4; CDR3aa: CASSLEGQFQYF; CDR3nt: TGCGCCAGCAGCTTGGAGGGACAGTTTCAGTACTTC
abundance: .; v_gene: TRBV19; len: 18; d_gene: .; j_gene: TRBJ2-6; CDR3aa: CASSPPPFRSSGANVLTF; CDR3nt: TGTGCCAGTAGTCCACCCCCATTTCGGTCCTCTGGGGCCAACGTCCTGACTTTC
abundance: .; v_gene: TRBV7-2; len: 15; d_gene: TRBD1; j_gene: TRBJ1-4; CDR3aa: CASSYTGATNEKLFF; CDR3nt: TGTGCCAGCAGCTACACAGGGGCTACTAATGAAAAACTGTTTTTT
abundance: .; v_gene: TRBV25-1; len: 13; d_gene: .; j_gene: TRBJ1-2; CDR3aa: CASSVGGGYGYTF; CDR3nt: TGTGCCAGCAGTGTAGGTGGGGGATACGGCTACACCTTC
abundance: once; v_gene: TRBV7-9; len: 16; d_gene: TRBD1; j_gene: TRBJ1-5; CDR3aa: CASSLGTGKGNQPQHF; CDR3nt: TGTGCCAGCAGCTTAGGGACAGGGAAGGGCAATCAGCCCCAGCATTTT
abundance: .; v_gene: TRBV2; len: 13; d_gene: .; j_gene: TRBJ2-3; CDR3aa: CASSELGTDTQYF; CDR3nt: TGTGCCAGCAGTGAACTAGGGACAGATACGCAGTATTTT
abundance: .; v_gene: TRBV9; len: 15; d_gene: .; j_gene: TRBJ2-1; CDR3aa: CASSVGQGSYNEQFF; CDR3nt: TGTGCCAGCAGCGTAGGCCAGGGCTCCTACAATGAGCAGTTCTTC
abundance: .; v_gene: TRBV5-5; len: 13; d_gene: .; j_gene: TRBJ2-1; CDR3aa: CASSLLGDHEQFF; CDR3nt: TGTGCCAGCAGCTTGTTAGGGGACCATGAGCAGTTCTTC
abundance: .; v_gene: TRBV10-3; len: 17; d_gene: TRBD2; j_gene: TRBJ2-1; CDR3aa: CAISGGGTSGRVNEQFF; CDR3nt: TGTGCCATCAGTGGGGGAGGGACTAGCGGGAGGGTGAATGAGCAGTTCTTC